Listed below are T cell receptor beta chains from one sample, sequenced in a study of T cell changes during pregnancy in multiple sclerosis. TCRdb keeps only in-frame clones here, not all; method: immunoSEQ multiplex PCR. The sample has about 70,000 clones, 80% to 95% seen once. Sample: peripheral blood, taken in the first trimester of pregnancy. The receptor set was obtained from a female donor with multiple sclerosis, enrolled in a pregnancy study. Both conserved end residues are part of each CDR3. The order of the fields is V gene, clone size, J gene, D gene, CDR3 protein, CDR3 DNA. The D gene is left open where the match is weak. The size field is filled for only some rows; it gives once, few, many or a size class.

TRBV2	-	TRBJ1-2	-	CASRIPRQETPIANYGYTF	TGTGCCAGCAGGATCCCCCGACAGGAAACCCCAATAGCTAACTATGGCTACACCTTC
TRBV19	many	TRBJ1-2	TRBD1	CASSMGPGGVYGYTF	TGTGCCAGTAGTATGGGGCCAGGGGGCGTTTATGGCTACACCTTC
TRBV6-6	-	TRBJ2-3	TRBD2	CASRSSGGASTDTQYF	TGTGCCAGCAGGTCTAGCGGGGGGGCCAGCACAGATACGCAGTATTTT
TRBV5-4	-	TRBJ2-1	TRBD2	CASSLGLAGVVGEQFF	TGTGCCAGCAGCTTGGGACTAGCGGGAGTTGTAGGTGAGCAGTTCTTC
TRBV30	-	TRBJ1-3	-	CAWSVGQSSGNTIYF	TGTGCCTGGAGTGTGGGCCAGTCCTCTGGAAACACCATATATTTT
TRBV6-1	-	TRBJ2-7	TRBD2	CASSAPRGTSGNYEQYF	TGTGCCAGCAGTGCACCAAGAGGGACTAGCGGGAATTACGAGCAGTACTTC
TRBV12-5	-	TRBJ2-4	TRBD2	CASGFITSGSLAKNIQYF	TGTGCTAGTGGTTTCATCACTAGCGGGTCACTAGCCAAAAACATTCAGTACTTC
TRBV5-4	-	TRBJ2-5	TRBD2	CASSPGLAEEETQYF	TGTGCCAGCAGCCCTGGACTAGCGGAAGAAGAGACCCAGTACTTC
TRBV28	-	TRBJ2-1	-	CASSRLGRGSVYNEQFF	TGTGCCAGCAGCCGTTTAGGGCGGGGAAGTGTTTACAATGAGCAGTTCTTC
TRBV2	-	TRBJ1-6	-	CASKKGGGARNSPLHF	TGTGCCAGCAAAAAAGGAGGGGGGGCCCGTAATTCACCCCTCCACTTT
TRBV28	-	TRBJ1-5	TRBD1	CAIRDRGLNQPQHF	TGTGCCATCCGGGACAGGGGCCTCAATCAGCCCCAGCATTTT
TRBV30	-	TRBJ1-5	-	CAWSGEFSNQPQHF	TGTGCCTGGAGTGGAGAGTTTAGCAATCAGCCCCAGCATTTT
TRBV15	-	TRBJ1-1	-	CATRREYGTEAFF	TGTGCCACCAGACGGGAGTACGGCACTGAAGCTTTCTTT
TRBV30	-	TRBJ2-7	TRBD1	CAWSLPGQVGEQYF	TGTGCCTGGAGTTTACCGGGACAGGTCGGCGAGCAGTACTTC
TRBV5-1	-	TRBJ2-3	TRBD2	CASSLTPGGSSTDTQYF	TGCGCCAGCAGCTTGACCCCGGGGGGATCTAGCACAGATACGCAGTATTTT
TRBV5-1	-	TRBJ2-1	TRBD1	CASSPTGGLVEEQFF	TGCGCCAGCAGCCCCACAGGGGGCTTAGTAGAAGAGCAGTTCTTC
TRBV19	-	TRBJ2-1	-	CASSIDPTSNEQFF	TGTGCCAGTAGTATAGATCCGACTAGCAATGAGCAGTTCTTC
TRBV11-2	-	TRBJ2-2	TRBD2	CASSYGRVWEGPGELFF	TGTGCCAGCAGCTACGGGAGGGTATGGGAGGGCCCCGGGGAGCTGTTTTTT
TRBV4-1	-	TRBJ2-1	-	CASSQVDMITYNEQFF	TGCGCCAGCAGCCAAGTCGACATGATAACCTACAATGAGCAGTTCTTC
TRBV30	-	TRBJ1-1	TRBD1	CAWSARDREAFF	TGTGCCTGGAGTGCCCGGGACAGGGAAGCTTTCTTT
TRBV5-1	-	TRBJ1-1	-	CASSLQGRGTEAFF	TGCGCCAGCAGCTTACAGGGCCGGGGCACTGAAGCTTTCTTT
TRBV19	-	TRBJ2-4	TRBD2	CASRTSGKNIQYF	TGTGCCAGTAGGACTAGCGGGAAAAACATTCAGTACTTC
TRBV5-1	few	TRBJ1-1	-	CASCTGGDNTEAFF	TGCGCCAGCTGCACGGGAGGGGACAACACTGAAGCTTTCTTT
TRBV5-6	few	TRBJ1-1	-	CASSLSRRAEAFF	TGTGCCAGCAGCTTATCTAGGAGGGCTGAAGCTTTCTTT
TRBV7-9	-	TRBJ1-4	-	CASSPVRGGNEKLFF	TGTGCCAGCAGCCCGGTGCGGGGCGGTAATGAAAAACTGTTTTTT
TRBV28	once	TRBJ1-4	TRBD1	CASSLNRGRNEKLFF	TGTGCCAGCAGTTTGAACAGGGGGCGCAATGAAAAACTGTTTTTT
TRBV9	-	TRBJ2-1	TRBD2	CASSRLAGVGEQFF	TGTGCCAGCAGCAGACTAGCGGGAGTTGGGGAGCAGTTCTTC
TRBV6-5	few	TRBJ1-1	TRBD1	CASSRQGNAEAFF	TGTGCCAGCAGCCGACAGGGTAACGCTGAAGCTTTCTTT
TRBV19	-	TRBJ2-3	TRBD1	CASRWDRGTDTQYF	TGTGCCAGTCGTTGGGACAGGGGCACAGATACGCAGTATTTT
TRBV2	once	TRBJ1-1	-	CASKNRAQGTEAFF	TGTGCCAGCAAGAACAGAGCCCAAGGCACTGAAGCTTTCTTT
TRBV30	-	TRBJ2-1	-	CAWGVEGGWSYNEQFF	TGTGCCTGGGGGGTTGAGGGGGGGTGGTCCTACAATGAGCAGTTCTTC
TRBV7-2	-	TRBJ1-1	-	CASSLRGTEAFF	TGTGCCAGCAGCTTAAGAGGCACTGAAGCTTTCTTT
TRBV19	-	TRBJ1-2	-	CASTYGGQNYGYTF	TGTGCCAGTACGTATGGGGGCCAAAACTATGGCTACACCTTC
TRBV19	once	TRBJ2-7	TRBD1	CASSPNPGTGSEQYF	TGTGCCAGTAGTCCTAACCCCGGGACAGGATCCGAGCAGTACTTC
TRBV28	once	TRBJ2-3	-	CASSISGLSADTQYF	TGTGCCAGCAGTATTAGCGGCCTAAGCGCAGATACGCAGTATTTT
TRBV28	-	TRBJ1-1	TRBD1	CASRDGTGAQNTEAFF	TGTGCCAGCAGGGACGGGACAGGGGCCCAGAACACTGAAGCTTTCTTT
TRBV28	-	TRBJ1-1	-	CASSPPSGSGNTEAFF	TGTGCCAGCAGTCCGCCGTCGGGTAGCGGGAACACTGAAGCTTTCTTT
TRBV19	-	TRBJ1-5	-	CASSMVRSYSNQPQHF	TGTGCCAGTAGTATGGTCAGAAGTTATAGCAATCAGCCCCAGCATTTT